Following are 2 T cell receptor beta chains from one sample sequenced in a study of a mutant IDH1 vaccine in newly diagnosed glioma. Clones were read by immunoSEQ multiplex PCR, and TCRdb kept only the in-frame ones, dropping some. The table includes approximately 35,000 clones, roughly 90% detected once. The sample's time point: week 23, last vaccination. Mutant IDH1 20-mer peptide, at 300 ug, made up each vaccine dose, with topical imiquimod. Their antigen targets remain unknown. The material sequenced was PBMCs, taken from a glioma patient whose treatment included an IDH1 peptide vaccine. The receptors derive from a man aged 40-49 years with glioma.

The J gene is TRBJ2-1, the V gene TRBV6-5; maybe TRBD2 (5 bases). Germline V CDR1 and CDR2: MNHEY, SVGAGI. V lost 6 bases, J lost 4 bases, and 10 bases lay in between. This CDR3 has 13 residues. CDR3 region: CASRAEGYNEQFF. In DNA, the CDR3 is TGTGCCAGCAGGGCAGAGGGTTACAATGAGCAGTTCTTC.

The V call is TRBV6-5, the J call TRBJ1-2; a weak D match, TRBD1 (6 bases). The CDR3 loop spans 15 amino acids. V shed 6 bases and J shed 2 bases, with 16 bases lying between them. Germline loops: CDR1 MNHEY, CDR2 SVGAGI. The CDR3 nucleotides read TGTGCCAGCAGACGAACAGCAGGGGCGAACTATGGCTACACCTTC. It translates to CASRRTAGANYGYTF.